This T cell receptor beta chain was retrieved from a study of cytomegalovirus exposure and HLA in healthy donors. A multiplex PCR was run with 60 Vbeta primers and 13 Jbeta primers. Only in-frame clones appear in the TCRdb table, and some are missing; sequencing was by immunoSEQ multiplex PCR. The data hold about 160,000 clones, with approximately 88% observed a single time. CDR1 and CDR2 (germline): ENHRY, SYGVKD. CDR3 size: 14 residues. V dropped 2 bases and J dropped 4; count of bases not matched to a gene: 1. Points from the study as a whole: There were some V segments, including TRBV6-2 and TRBV6-3, excluded as indistinguishable.

With respect to this clone: Its antigen remains unknown.

This TCR was sampled from a boy aged 2 to 9 in good health and CMV-seronegative. The chain has TRBV10-3 and TRBJ1-2; TRBD1 agrees at 10 bases. Sequencing was done on a sample of PBMCs. CDR3: CAISERTGGYGYTF. CDR3 in DNA: TGTGCCATCAGTGAGAGGACAGGGGGCTATGGCTACACCTTC.